Listed here are 14 T cell receptor beta chains from one sample, sequenced in a study of preoperative IRX-2 immunotherapy in early breast cancer. Using immunoSEQ multiplex PCR, the repertoire was profiled, and TCRdb retains in-frame clones only, with some absent. The data show tens of thousands of clones, with 65% to 90% seen just once and approximately 1.5% held by the top ten. Indicated treatment: preoperative locoregional IRX-2 cytokine immunotherapy. Here the sequenced sample was lymph node tissue, taken after IRX-2 immunotherapy. The receptors were sampled from a human donor with breast cancer.

The table lists this clone with a few counts. This chain uses TRBV5-1 with TRBJ2-7; 7 bases fit TRBD2. The ends lost 0 bases at V and 2 bases at J; junction bases unmatched: 5. There are 15 residues in the CDR3. Germline V gene data show CDR1 as SGHRS and CDR2 as YFSETQ. CDR3 nucleotides: TGCGCCAGCAGCTTGGCCGGGGGGTCCACCTACGAGCAGTACTTC. It codes for CASSLAGGSTYEQYF.

This sequence joins TRBV19 and TRBJ2-7; D is perhaps TRBD1 (5 bases). The CDR3 is 15 residues long. CDR1 is LNHDA and CDR2 is SQIVND in the germline V gene (reference sequence). V was cut by 7 bases and J by 4 bases, with 20 bases left in between. The CDR3 spells CASKSDSSVGYEQYF. The DNA for the CDR3 is TGTGCCAGTAAATCCGACAGCTCTGTTGGGTACGAGCAGTACTTC.

The chain is built from TRBV6-8 and TRBJ1-5; 8 nucleotides agree with TRBD1. The V gene's germline CDR1 is MNHGY and CDR2 SAAAGT. The CDR3 spans 14 residues. Trimming took 5 bases from V and 7 from J; bases not matched to a gene: 7. The CDR3: CASSPGQGSQPQHF. The CDR3, as DNA: TGTGCCAGCAGTCCTGGACAGGGAAGCCAGCCCCAGCATTTT.

This chain connects TRBV28 to TRBJ1-6, with 7 bases fitting TRBD1. With 6 bases clipped from V and 0 bases from J, the junction kept 5 bases outside the gene matches. The germline V gene has CDR1 MDHEN and CDR2 SYDVKM. The CDR3 consists of 16 residues. The CDR3: CASRPRQGSYNSPLHF. The DNA of the CDR3 is TGTGCCAGCAGACCCCGACAGGGCTCCTATAATTCACCCCTCCACTTT.

This clone was seen a single time. CDR3 in DNA: TGCGCCAGCAGCTTAAGTTTAGGGTCGGGTAACTATGGCTACACCTTC. Protein sequence: CASSLSLGSGNYGYTF. This chain connects TRBV5-1 to TRBJ1-2; D ambiguous. The V end was cut by 2 bases, the J end by 1 base, with 15 bases between. The CDR3 extends over 16 amino acids. Germline values: CDR1 SGHRS, CDR2 YFSETQ.

This sequence joins TRBV6-7 and TRBJ2-7; D gene uncertain. TRBV6-7 is annotated as an ORF whose role is uncertain. This CDR3 has 11 amino acids. The V gene lost 6 bases and the J gene lost 6 bases, with 9 bases spanning the gap. The CDR3 DNA follows: TGTGCCAGCAGCCTGGGTACCGAGCAGTACTTC. The encoded protein is CASSLGTEQYF.

The chain is built from TRBV6-8 and TRBJ1-4; perhaps TRBD1 as D (6 bases). V was shortened by 2 bases and J by 8 bases, with 18 bases between the two germline ends. The CDR3 is made up of 16 amino acids. Looked up from germline, CDR1 is MNHGY and CDR2 is SAAAGT. The CDR3 bases are TGTGCCAGCAGTTACGGACGTGTTCAGGGGCGCGAAAAACTGTTTTTT. Protein product: CASSYGRVQGREKLFF.

This clone was observed a handful of times. The chain links TRBV18 to TRBJ1-1, with 8 bases identical to TRBD1. V shed 3 bases, J shed 4 bases, and the junction held 4 bases outside the gene matches. There are 14 residues in the CDR3. The germline V gene encodes CDR1 KGHSH and CDR2 LQKENI. The DNA of the CDR3 is TGTGCCAGCTCACCCCAGGGGGCCGGCACTGAAGCTTTCTTT. This translates into CASSPQGAGTEAFF.

The CDR3, as DNA: TGTGCCAGCAGTTATCATCTGGTGAATCAGCCCCAGCATTTT. This sequence encodes CASSYHLVNQPQHF. The chain recombines TRBV28 with TRBJ1-5; D call uncertain. CDR3 length: 14 residues. Germline CDR1 and CDR2: MDHEN and SYDVKM. The V end was cut by 4 bases, the J end by 4 bases, with 11 bases between.

The chain has TRBV11-3 and TRBJ2-7; D is undetermined. Germline V gives CDR1 SGHNT, CDR2 YENEEA. Trimming removed 0 bases at V and 2 bases at J, with 14 bases between. This CDR3 has 16 residues. The CDR3 nucleotides are TGTGCCAGCAGCTTAGATTTGGGGAATGTACCCTACGAGCAGTACTTC. Protein product: CASSLDLGNVPYEQYF.

CDR3 DNA sequence: TGTGCCAGCAGTTACATTTACGGACAGGGGGTTTTTACTGAAGCTTTCTTT. Its protein product is CASSYIYGQGVFTEAFF. The gene calls are TRBV6-8 and TRBJ1-1; the match to TRBD1 covers 10 bases. CDR1 is MNHGY, CDR2 SAAAGT, per germline. The CDR3 is 17 amino acids. The trim removed 2 bases at V and 5 bases at J, leaving 11 bases unmatched.

The CDR3 reads CASGTSGLYEQYF. The CDR3 coding sequence is TGTGCCAGTGGGACTAGCGGACTTTACGAGCAGTACTTC. The rearrangement uses TRBV19 and TRBJ2-7; TRBD2 matches at 11 bases. The CDR3 totals 13 residues. CDR1 is LNHDA and CDR2 is SQIVND in the germline V gene (reference sequence). With 8 bases clipped from V and 4 bases from J, the junction kept 4 bases outside the gene matches.

CDR3: CASRLLRDTPTEQYF. DNA of the CDR3: TGTGCCAGCAGGCTACTCAGGGACACTCCCACCGAGCAGTACTTC. This chain uses TRBV6-8 with TRBJ2-7, with D perhaps matching TRBD1 (6 bases). V dropped 6 bases and J dropped 6 bases, with 21 bases sitting between them. CDR3 length equals 15 residues. In germline, CDR1 is MNHGY, CDR2 SAAAGT.

The V call is TRBV6-8, the J call TRBJ1-1; a possible D gene is TRBD1 (6 bases). The CDR3 loop spans 14 amino acids. The germline V gene has CDR1 MNHGY and CDR2 SAAAGT. With 2 bases removed from V and 1 base from J, the gap between germline ends came to 8 bases. DNA for the CDR3: TGTGCCAGCAGTTACGGGGGCAGGAACACTGAAGCTTTCTTT. Amino acid sequence: CASSYGGRNTEAFF.